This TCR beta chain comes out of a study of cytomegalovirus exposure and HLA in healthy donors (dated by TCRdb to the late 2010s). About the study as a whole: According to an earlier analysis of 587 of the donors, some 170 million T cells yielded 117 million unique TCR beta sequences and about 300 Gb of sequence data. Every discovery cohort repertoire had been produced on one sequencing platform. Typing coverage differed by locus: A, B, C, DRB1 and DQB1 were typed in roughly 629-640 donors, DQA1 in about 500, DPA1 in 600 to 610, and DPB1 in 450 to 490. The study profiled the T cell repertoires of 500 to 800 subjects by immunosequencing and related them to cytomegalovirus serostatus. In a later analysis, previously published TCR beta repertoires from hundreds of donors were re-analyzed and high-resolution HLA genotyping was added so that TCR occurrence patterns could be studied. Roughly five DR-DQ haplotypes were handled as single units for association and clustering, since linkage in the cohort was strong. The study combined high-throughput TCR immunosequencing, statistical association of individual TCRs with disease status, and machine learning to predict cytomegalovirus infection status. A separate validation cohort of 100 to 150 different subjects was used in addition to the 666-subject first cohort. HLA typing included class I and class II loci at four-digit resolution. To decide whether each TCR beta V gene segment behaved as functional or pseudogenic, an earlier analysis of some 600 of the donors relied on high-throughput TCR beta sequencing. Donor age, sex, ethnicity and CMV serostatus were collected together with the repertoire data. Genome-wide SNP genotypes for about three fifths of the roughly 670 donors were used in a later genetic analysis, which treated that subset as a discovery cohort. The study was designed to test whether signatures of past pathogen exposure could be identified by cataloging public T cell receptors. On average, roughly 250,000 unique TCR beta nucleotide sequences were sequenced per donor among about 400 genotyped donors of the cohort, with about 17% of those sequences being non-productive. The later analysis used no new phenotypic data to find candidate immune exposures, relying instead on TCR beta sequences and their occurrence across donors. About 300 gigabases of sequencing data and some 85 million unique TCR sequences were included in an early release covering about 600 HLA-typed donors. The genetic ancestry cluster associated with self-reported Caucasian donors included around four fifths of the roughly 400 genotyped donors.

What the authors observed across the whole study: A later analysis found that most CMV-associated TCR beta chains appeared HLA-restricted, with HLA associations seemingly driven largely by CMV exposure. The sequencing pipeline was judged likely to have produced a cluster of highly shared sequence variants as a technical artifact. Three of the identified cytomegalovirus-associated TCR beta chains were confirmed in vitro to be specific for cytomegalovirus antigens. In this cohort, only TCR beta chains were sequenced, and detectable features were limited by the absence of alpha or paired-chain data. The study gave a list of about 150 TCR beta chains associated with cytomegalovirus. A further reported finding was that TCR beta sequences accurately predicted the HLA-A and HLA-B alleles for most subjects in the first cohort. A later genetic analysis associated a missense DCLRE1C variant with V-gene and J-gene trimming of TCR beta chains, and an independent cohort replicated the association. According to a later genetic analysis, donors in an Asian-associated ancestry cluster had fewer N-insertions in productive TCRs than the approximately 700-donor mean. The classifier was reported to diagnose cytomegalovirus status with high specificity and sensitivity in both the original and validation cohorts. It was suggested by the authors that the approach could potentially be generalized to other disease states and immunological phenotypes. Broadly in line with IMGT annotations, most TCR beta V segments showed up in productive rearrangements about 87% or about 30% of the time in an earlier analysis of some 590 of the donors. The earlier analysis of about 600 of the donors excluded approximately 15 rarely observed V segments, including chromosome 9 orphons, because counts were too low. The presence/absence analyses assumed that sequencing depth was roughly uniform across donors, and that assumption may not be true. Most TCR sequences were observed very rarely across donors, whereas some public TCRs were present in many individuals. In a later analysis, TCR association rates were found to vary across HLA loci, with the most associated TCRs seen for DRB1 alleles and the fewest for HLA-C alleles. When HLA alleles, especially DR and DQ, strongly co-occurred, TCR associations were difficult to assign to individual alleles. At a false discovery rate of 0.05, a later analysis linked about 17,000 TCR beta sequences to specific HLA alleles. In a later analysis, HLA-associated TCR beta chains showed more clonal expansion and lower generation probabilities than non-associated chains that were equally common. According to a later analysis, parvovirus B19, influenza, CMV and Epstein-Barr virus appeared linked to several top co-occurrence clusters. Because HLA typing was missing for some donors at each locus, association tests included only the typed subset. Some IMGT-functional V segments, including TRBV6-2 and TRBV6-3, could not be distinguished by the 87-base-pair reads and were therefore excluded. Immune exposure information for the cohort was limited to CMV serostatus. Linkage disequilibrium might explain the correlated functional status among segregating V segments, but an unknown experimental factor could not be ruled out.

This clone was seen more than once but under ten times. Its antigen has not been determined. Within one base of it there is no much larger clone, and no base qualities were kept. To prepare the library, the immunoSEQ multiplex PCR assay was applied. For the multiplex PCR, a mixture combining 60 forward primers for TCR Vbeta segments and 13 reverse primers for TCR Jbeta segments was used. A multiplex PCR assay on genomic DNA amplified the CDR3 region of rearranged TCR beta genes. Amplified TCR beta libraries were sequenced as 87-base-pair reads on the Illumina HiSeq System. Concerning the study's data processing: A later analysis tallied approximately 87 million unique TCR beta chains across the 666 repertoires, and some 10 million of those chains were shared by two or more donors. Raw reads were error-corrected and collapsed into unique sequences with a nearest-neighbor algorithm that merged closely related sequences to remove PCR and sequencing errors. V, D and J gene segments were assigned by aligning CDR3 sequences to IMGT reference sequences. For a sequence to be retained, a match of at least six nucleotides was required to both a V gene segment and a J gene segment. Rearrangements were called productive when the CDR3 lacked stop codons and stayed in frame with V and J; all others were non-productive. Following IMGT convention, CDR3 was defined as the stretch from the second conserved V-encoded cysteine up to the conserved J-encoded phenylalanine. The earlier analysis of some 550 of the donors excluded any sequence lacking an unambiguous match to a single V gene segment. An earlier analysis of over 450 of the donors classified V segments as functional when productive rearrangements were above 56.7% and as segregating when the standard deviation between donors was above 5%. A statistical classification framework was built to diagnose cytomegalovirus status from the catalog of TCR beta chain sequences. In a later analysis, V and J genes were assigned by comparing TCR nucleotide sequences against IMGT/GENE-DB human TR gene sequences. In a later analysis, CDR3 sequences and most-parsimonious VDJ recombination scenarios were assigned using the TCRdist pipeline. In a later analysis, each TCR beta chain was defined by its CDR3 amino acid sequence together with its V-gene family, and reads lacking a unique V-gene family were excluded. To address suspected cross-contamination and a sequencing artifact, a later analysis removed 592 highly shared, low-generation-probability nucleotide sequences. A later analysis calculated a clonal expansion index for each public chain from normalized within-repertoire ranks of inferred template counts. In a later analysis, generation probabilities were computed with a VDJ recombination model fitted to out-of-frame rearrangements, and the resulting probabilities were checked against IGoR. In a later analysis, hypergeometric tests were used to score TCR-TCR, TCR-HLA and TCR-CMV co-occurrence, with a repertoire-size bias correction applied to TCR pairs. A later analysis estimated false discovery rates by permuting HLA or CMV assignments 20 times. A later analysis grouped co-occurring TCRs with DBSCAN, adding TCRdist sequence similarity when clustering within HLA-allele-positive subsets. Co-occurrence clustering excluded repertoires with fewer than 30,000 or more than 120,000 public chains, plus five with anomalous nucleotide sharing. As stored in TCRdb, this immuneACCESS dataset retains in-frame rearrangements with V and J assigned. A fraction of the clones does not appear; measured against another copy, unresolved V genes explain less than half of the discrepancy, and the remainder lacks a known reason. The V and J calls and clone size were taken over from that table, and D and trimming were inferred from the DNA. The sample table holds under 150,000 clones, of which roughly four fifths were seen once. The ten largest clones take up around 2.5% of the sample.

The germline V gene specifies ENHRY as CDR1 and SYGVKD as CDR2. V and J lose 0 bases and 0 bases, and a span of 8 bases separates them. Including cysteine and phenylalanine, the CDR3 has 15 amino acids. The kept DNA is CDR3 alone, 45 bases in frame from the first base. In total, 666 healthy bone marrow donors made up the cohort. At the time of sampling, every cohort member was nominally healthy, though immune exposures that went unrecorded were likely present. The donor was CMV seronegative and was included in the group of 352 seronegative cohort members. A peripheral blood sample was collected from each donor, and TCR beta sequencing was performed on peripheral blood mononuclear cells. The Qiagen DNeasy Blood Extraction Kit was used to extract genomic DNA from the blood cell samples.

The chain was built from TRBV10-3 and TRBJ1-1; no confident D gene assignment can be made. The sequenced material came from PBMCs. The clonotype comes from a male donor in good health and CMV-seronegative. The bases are TGTGCCATCAGTGAGTCGATGCAGATGAACACTGAAGCTTTCTTT. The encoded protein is CAISESMQMNTEAFF.